These T cell receptor beta chains were read from a single sample in a study of cytomegalovirus exposure and HLA in healthy donors. Here immunoSEQ multiplex PCR was the method, and the copy in TCRdb shows in-frame clones only, minus some. The sample consists of approximately 160,000 clones, under 85% of them appearing once. The sample comprised PBMCs. Source of these receptors: a woman in her twenties or thirties in good health and CMV-seronegative. CDR3s include the opening cysteine and the closing phenylalanine or tryptophan. The order of the fields is V gene, J gene, D gene, clone size, CDR3 protein, CDR3 DNA. The D gene is left open where the match is weak. Not all rows give a size; the values are once, few, many and, for expanded clones, a class.

v_gene: TRBV11-3; j_gene: TRBJ1-1; d_gene: .; abundance: .; CDR3aa: CASSLGITTEPDTEAFF; CDR3nt: TGTGCCAGCAGCTTAGGAATTACAACCGAACCCGACACTGAAGCTTTCTTT
v_gene: TRBV18; j_gene: TRBJ2-1; d_gene: TRBD2; abundance: .; CDR3aa: CASSPLTSGSPYNEQFF; CDR3nt: TGTGCCAGCTCACCCTTAACTAGCGGGAGCCCCTACAATGAGCAGTTCTTC
v_gene: TRBV19; j_gene: TRBJ2-2; d_gene: TRBD2; abundance: .; CDR3aa: CASSIDRLAASPYTGELFF; CDR3nt: TGTGCCAGTAGTATAGACCGACTAGCGGCGTCCCCGTACACCGGGGAGCTGTTTTTT
v_gene: TRBV9; j_gene: TRBJ1-2; d_gene: TRBD1; abundance: .; CDR3aa: CASSVAGTGDGYTF; CDR3nt: TGTGCCAGCAGCGTAGCAGGTACAGGGGATGGCTACACCTTC
v_gene: TRBV7-9; j_gene: TRBJ2-2; d_gene: TRBD1; abundance: .; CDR3aa: CASSQTFYGTGGSTGELFF; CDR3nt: TGTGCCAGCAGTCAAACCTTTTACGGGACAGGGGGCAGCACCGGGGAGCTGTTTTTT
v_gene: TRBV19; j_gene: TRBJ1-2; d_gene: .; abundance: .; CDR3aa: CASSPQGTTKIGGYPF; CDR3nt: TGTGCCAGTAGTCCACAAGGCACAACCAAAATTGGGGGCTACCCCTTC
v_gene: TRBV9; j_gene: TRBJ2-3; d_gene: TRBD2; abundance: .; CDR3aa: CASSVGASGRPDTQYF; CDR3nt: TGTGCCAGCAGCGTAGGAGCTAGCGGGAGGCCAGATACGCAGTATTTT
v_gene: TRBV29-1; j_gene: TRBJ1-5; d_gene: .; abundance: .; CDR3aa: CSVEDSTQANQPQHF; CDR3nt: TGCAGCGTTGAAGATTCGACGCAGGCCAATCAGCCCCAGCATTTT
v_gene: TRBV27; j_gene: TRBJ1-1; d_gene: TRBD1; abundance: .; CDR3aa: CASGDREVNTEAFF; CDR3nt: TGTGCCAGCGGAGACAGGGAGGTGAACACTGAAGCTTTCTTT
v_gene: TRBV28; j_gene: TRBJ2-1; d_gene: .; abundance: .; CDR3aa: CASSHLGESDNEQFF; CDR3nt: TGTGCCAGCAGCCACTTGGGAGAGTCGGACAATGAGCAGTTCTTC
v_gene: TRBV4-3; j_gene: TRBJ2-1; d_gene: .; abundance: .; CDR3aa: CASSRHWGGEDYNEQFF; CDR3nt: TGCGCCAGCAGCCGGCACTGGGGGGGCGAAGACTACAATGAGCAGTTCTTC
v_gene: TRBV6-1; j_gene: TRBJ2-1; d_gene: .; abundance: .; CDR3aa: CASSDRVPYNEQFF; CDR3nt: TGTGCCAGCAGTGACAGGGTCCCCTACAATGAGCAGTTCTTC
v_gene: TRBV29-1; j_gene: TRBJ1-5; d_gene: .; abundance: .; CDR3aa: CSVVVGGNQPQHF; CDR3nt: TGCAGCGTCGTCGTGGGCGGCAATCAGCCCCAGCATTTT
v_gene: TRBV28; j_gene: TRBJ2-3; d_gene: TRBD2; abundance: .; CDR3aa: CASRPSGSTDTQYF; CDR3nt: TGTGCCAGCAGGCCTAGCGGTAGCACAGATACGCAGTATTTT
v_gene: TRBV6-6; j_gene: TRBJ1-2; d_gene: .; abundance: .; CDR3aa: CASVQDYGYTF; CDR3nt: TGTGCCAGCGTGCAGGACTATGGCTACACCTTC
v_gene: TRBV5-6; j_gene: TRBJ2-7; d_gene: .; abundance: .; CDR3aa: CASSLGLDEQYF; CDR3nt: TGTGCCAGCAGCTTGGGACTAGACGAGCAGTACTTC
v_gene: TRBV6-4; j_gene: TRBJ1-2; d_gene: .; abundance: .; CDR3aa: CASSSGRGEIYGYTF; CDR3nt: TGTGCCAGCAGTTCAGGCAGGGGTGAGATCTATGGCTACACCTTC
v_gene: TRBV11-2; j_gene: TRBJ2-5; d_gene: TRBD1; abundance: few; CDR3aa: CASSRDREETQYF; CDR3nt: TGTGCCAGCAGCAGGGACAGGGAAGAGACCCAGTACTTC
v_gene: TRBV7-3; j_gene: TRBJ2-7; d_gene: TRBD1; abundance: .; CDR3aa: CASSLTSYSTQDRAEQYF; CDR3nt: TGTGCCAGCAGCTTAACAAGCTACTCTACGCAGGACAGGGCCGAGCAGTACTTC
v_gene: TRBV7-9; j_gene: TRBJ2-5; d_gene: TRBD2; abundance: .; CDR3aa: CASSLLSFGTNQETQYF; CDR3nt: TGTGCCAGCAGCCTACTATCCTTCGGGACTAACCAAGAGACCCAGTACTTC
v_gene: TRBV10-1; j_gene: TRBJ2-1; d_gene: TRBD1; abundance: few; CDR3aa: CASSDPGTGGNEQFF; CDR3nt: TGCGCCAGCAGTGACCCTGGGACAGGGGGCAATGAGCAGTTCTTC
v_gene: TRBV28; j_gene: TRBJ2-7; d_gene: TRBD1; abundance: .; CDR3aa: CASRRDRGLYEQYF; CDR3nt: TGTGCCAGCAGACGAGACAGGGGGCTGTACGAGCAGTACTTC
v_gene: TRBV9; j_gene: TRBJ1-2; d_gene: TRBD1; abundance: .; CDR3aa: CASSMGQATTYGYTF; CDR3nt: TGTGCCAGCAGCATGGGACAGGCCACGACCTATGGCTACACCTTC
v_gene: TRBV27; j_gene: TRBJ2-3; d_gene: .; abundance: .; CDR3aa: CASRSTWGDGGQYF; CDR3nt: TGTGCCAGCAGGTCCACCTGGGGGGACGGGGGGCAGTATTTT
v_gene: TRBV5-1; j_gene: TRBJ2-3; d_gene: TRBD1; abundance: few; CDR3aa: CASSSGQVSLQDTQYF; CDR3nt: TGCGCCAGCAGTTCGGGACAGGTGTCCCTACAAGATACGCAGTATTTT
v_gene: TRBV28; j_gene: TRBJ1-2; d_gene: .; abundance: once; CDR3aa: CASTSGRSDGYTF; CDR3nt: TGTGCCAGCACCAGCGGAAGATCGGATGGCTACACCTTC
v_gene: TRBV27; j_gene: TRBJ1-2; d_gene: TRBD1; abundance: .; CDR3aa: CASSRGQGGSYYGYTF; CDR3nt: TGTGCCAGCAGTCGTGGACAGGGAGGCTCCTACTATGGCTACACCTTC
v_gene: TRBV7-9; j_gene: TRBJ2-3; d_gene: .; abundance: once; CDR3aa: CASSLGALEGRDTQYF; CDR3nt: TGTGCCAGCAGCTTAGGGGCCCTGGAGGGGAGAGATACGCAGTATTTT
v_gene: TRBV7-2; j_gene: TRBJ2-7; d_gene: TRBD2; abundance: .; CDR3aa: CASSLGTSVLPPYEQYF; CDR3nt: TGTGCCAGCAGCTTAGGGACTAGCGTCCTACCCCCCTACGAGCAGTACTTC
v_gene: TRBV11-2; j_gene: TRBJ2-4; d_gene: TRBD2; abundance: .; CDR3aa: CASSHGAGGGKNIQYF; CDR3nt: TGTGCCAGCAGCCACGGGGCGGGAGGAGGCAAAAACATTCAGTACTTC
v_gene: TRBV2; j_gene: TRBJ2-3; d_gene: TRBD2; abundance: once; CDR3aa: CASSEGGLAYTDTQYF; CDR3nt: TGTGCCAGCAGTGAAGGGGGACTAGCTTACACAGATACGCAGTATTTT
v_gene: TRBV7-2; j_gene: TRBJ1-1; d_gene: TRBD1; abundance: .; CDR3aa: CASSWGQMNTEAFF; CDR3nt: TGTGCCAGCAGCTGGGGACAGATGAACACTGAAGCTTTCTTT
v_gene: TRBV19; j_gene: TRBJ2-5; d_gene: TRBD1; abundance: .; CDR3aa: CASTQGTGGETQYF; CDR3nt: TGTGCCAGTACACAAGGGACAGGGGGCGAGACCCAGTACTTC
v_gene: TRBV7-8; j_gene: TRBJ1-6; d_gene: TRBD1; abundance: .; CDR3aa: CASSKPPGTVLNSPLHF; CDR3nt: TGTGCCAGCAGCAAGCCCCCGGGGACAGTTTTAAATTCACCCCTCCACTTT
v_gene: TRBV18; j_gene: TRBJ2-3; d_gene: .; abundance: .; CDR3aa: CASSKVPADTQYF; CDR3nt: TGTGCCAGCTCAAAAGTCCCGGCAGATACGCAGTATTTT
v_gene: TRBV29-1; j_gene: TRBJ1-1; d_gene: TRBD1; abundance: .; CDR3aa: CSVERQGLYTEAFF; CDR3nt: TGCAGCGTTGAAAGACAGGGTTTGTACACTGAAGCTTTCTTT
v_gene: TRBV16; j_gene: TRBJ1-5; d_gene: .; abundance: few; CDR3aa: CASSRAEAYFVSNQPQHF; CDR3nt: TGTGCCAGCAGCCGAGCTGAGGCGTACTTTGTTAGCAATCAGCCCCAGCATTTT
v_gene: TRBV4-1; j_gene: TRBJ1-1; d_gene: .; abundance: few; CDR3aa: CASSQETGGETEAFF; CDR3nt: TGCGCCAGCAGCCAAGAGACGGGTGGTGAGACTGAAGCTTTCTTT
v_gene: TRBV11-3; j_gene: TRBJ2-2; d_gene: TRBD1; abundance: .; CDR3aa: CASSLRTGDTGELFF; CDR3nt: TGTGCCAGCAGCTTAAGGACAGGGGACACCGGGGAGCTGTTTTTT
v_gene: TRBV19; j_gene: TRBJ1-2; d_gene: TRBD1; abundance: .; CDR3aa: CASSKWDSEGLTTLIYGYTF; CDR3nt: TGTGCCAGTAGTAAATGGGACAGCGAAGGCCTAACGACTTTAATCTATGGCTACACCTTC